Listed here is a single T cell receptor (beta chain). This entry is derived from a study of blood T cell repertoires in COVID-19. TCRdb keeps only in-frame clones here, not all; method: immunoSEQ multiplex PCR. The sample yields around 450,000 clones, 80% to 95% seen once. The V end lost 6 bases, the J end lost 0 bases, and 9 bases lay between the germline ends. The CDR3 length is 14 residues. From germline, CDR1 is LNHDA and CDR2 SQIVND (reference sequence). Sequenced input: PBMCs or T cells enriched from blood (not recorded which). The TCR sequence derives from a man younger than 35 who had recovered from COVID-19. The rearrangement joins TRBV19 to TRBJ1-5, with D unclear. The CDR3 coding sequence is TGTGCCAGTAGCCCGGTGGTTAGCAATCAGCCCCAGCATTTT. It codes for CASSPVVSNQPQHF.